This T cell receptor (beta chain) appears in the sequencing data of a study of cytomegalovirus exposure and HLA in healthy donors. Trimming took off 3 bases at V and 4 bases at J, with 12 bases between the two ends. The CDR3 has 14 residues. Germline CDR1 MNHEY, CDR2 SMNVEV (reference sequence). Findings and limits, study-wide: There were 164 TCR beta chains listed as cytomegalovirus-associated. Usually a TCR sequence was rare, but some public TCRs were found in many donors. There were a few CMV-associated chains whose specificity for CMV antigens was confirmed in vitro.

To note about this clone: Its antigen is not identified.

Repertoires were generated with immunoSEQ multiplex PCR, while TCRdb's copy carries only in-frame clones and drops some. The repertoire consists of tens of thousands of clones, with around 95% occurring once and the leading ten covering nearly 6%. The receptor was derived from a woman between 18 and 29 years old in good health and CMV-seropositive. The chain combines TRBV27 with TRBJ1-2; no firm D call. Material for sequencing was PBMCs. CDR3 protein: CASSFRVGVYGYTF. CDR3 sequence (DNA): TGTGCCAGCAGTTTCCGGGTAGGAGTCTATGGCTACACCTTC.